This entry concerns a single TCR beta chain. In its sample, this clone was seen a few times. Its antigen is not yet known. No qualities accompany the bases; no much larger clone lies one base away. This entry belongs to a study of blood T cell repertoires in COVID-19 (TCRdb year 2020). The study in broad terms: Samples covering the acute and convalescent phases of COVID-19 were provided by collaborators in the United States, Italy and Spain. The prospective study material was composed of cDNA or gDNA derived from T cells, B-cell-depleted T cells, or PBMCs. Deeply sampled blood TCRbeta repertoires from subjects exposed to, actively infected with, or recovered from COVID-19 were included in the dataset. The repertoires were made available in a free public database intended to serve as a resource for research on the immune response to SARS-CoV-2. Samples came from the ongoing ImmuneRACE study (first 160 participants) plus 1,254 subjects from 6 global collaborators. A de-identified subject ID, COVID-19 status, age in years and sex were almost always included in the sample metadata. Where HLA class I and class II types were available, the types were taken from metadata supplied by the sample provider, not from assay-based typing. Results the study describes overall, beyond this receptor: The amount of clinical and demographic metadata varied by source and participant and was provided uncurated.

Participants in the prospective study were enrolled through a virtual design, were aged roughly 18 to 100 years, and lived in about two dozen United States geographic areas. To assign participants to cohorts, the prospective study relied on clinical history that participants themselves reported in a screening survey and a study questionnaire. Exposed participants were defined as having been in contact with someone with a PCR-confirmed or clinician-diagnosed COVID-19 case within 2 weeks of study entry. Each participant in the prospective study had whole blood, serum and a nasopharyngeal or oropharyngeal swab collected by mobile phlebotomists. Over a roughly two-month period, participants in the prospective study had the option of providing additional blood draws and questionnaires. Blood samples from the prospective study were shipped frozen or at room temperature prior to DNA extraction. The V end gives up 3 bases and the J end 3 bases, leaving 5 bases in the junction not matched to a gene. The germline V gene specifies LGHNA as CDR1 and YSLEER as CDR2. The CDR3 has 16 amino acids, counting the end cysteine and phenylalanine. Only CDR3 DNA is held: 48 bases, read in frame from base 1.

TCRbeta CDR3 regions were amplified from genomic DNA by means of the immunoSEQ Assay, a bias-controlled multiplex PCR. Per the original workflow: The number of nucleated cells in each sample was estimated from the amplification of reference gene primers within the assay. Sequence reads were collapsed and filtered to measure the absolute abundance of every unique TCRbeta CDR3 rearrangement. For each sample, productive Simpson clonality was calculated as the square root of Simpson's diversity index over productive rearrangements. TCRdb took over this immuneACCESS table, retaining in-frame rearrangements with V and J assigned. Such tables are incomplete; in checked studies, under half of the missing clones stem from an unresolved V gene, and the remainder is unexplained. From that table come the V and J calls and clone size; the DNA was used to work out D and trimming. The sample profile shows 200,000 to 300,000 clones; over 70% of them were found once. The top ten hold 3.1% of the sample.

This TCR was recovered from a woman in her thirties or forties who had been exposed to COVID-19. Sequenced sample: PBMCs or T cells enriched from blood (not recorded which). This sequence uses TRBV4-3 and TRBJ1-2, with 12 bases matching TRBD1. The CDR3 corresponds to CASSQDGTGGYYGYTF. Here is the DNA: TGCGCCAGCAGCCAGGATGGGACAGGGGGCTACTATGGCTACACCTTC.